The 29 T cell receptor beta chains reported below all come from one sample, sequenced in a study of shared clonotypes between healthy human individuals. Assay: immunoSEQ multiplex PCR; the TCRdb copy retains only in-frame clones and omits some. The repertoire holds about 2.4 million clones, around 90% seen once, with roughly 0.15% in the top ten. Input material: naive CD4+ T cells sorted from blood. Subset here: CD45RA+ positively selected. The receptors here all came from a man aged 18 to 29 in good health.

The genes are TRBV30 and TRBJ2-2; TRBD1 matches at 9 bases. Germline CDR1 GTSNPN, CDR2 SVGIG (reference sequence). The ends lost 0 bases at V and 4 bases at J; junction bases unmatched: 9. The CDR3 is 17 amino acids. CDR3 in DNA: TGTGCCTGGAGTGTAAGGGGGGACAGGGCGACCACCGGGGAGCTGTTTTTT. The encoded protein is CAWSVRGDRATTGELFF.

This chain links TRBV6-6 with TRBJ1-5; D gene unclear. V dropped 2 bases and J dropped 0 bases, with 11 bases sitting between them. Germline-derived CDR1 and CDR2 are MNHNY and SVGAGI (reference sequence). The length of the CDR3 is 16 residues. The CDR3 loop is CASSYPTVPSNQPQHF. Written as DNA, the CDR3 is TGTGCCAGCAGTTACCCAACGGTTCCTAGCAATCAGCCCCAGCATTTT.

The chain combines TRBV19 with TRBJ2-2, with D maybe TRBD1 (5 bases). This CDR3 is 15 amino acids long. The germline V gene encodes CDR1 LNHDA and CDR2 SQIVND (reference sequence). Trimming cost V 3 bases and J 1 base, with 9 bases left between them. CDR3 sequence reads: CASSIRQGNTGELFF. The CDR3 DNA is TGTGCCAGTAGTATCCGCCAGGGGAACACCGGGGAGCTGTTTTTT.

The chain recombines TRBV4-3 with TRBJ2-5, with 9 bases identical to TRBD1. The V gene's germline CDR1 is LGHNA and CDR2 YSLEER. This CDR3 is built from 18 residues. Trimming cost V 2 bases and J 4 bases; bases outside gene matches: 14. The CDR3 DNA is TGCGCCAGCAGCCAAACGAAGGACGGGACAGGGCGGGGAGAGACCCAGTACTTC. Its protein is CASSQTKDGTGRGETQYF.

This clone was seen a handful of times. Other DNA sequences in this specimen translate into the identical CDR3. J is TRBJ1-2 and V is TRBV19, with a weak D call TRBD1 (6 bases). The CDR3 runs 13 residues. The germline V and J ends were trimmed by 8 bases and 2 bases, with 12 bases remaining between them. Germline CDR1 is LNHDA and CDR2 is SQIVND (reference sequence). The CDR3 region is CASSPTGNYGYTF. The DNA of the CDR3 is TGTGCCAGTTCTCCTACAGGGAACTATGGCTACACCTTC.

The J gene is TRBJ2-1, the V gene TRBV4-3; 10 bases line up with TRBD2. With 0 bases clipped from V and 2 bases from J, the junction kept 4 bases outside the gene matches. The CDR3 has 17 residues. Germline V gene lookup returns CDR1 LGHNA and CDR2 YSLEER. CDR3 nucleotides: TGCGCCAGCAGCCAAGAAGCCACTAGCGGGGCCTACAATGAGCAGTTCTTC. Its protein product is CASSQEATSGAYNEQFF.

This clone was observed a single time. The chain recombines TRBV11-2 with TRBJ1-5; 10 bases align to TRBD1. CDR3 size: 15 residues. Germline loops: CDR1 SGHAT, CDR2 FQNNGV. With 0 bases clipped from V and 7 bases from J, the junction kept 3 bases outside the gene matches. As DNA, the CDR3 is TGTGCCAGCAGCTTAGAGGGGACAGGGGAACAGCCCCAGCATTTT. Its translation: CASSLEGTGEQPQHF.

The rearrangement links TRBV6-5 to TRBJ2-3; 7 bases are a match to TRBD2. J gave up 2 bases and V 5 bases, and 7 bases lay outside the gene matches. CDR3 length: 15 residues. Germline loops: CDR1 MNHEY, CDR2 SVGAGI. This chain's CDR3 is CASSRAGINTDTQYF. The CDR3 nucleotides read TGTGCCAGCAGTAGAGCGGGGATAAACACAGATACGCAGTATTTT.

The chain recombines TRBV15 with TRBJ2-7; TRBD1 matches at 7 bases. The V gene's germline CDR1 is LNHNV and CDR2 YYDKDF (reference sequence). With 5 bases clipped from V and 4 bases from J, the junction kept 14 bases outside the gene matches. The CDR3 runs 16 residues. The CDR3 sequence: CATSRDSTYNSYEQYF. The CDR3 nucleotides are TGTGCCACCAGCCGGGACAGTACCTATAACAGTTACGAGCAGTACTTC.

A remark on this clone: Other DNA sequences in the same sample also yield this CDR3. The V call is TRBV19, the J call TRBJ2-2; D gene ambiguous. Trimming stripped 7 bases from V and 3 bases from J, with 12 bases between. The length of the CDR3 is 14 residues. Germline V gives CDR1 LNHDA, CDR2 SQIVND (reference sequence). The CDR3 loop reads CASTTSTYTGELFF. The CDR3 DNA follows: TGTGCCAGTACCACATCCACTTACACCGGGGAGCTGTTTTTT.

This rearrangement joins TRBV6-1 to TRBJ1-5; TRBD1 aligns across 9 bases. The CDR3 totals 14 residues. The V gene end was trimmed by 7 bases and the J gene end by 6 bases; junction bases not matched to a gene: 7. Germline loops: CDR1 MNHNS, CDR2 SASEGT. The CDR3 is CASTRDREGQPQHF. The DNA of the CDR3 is TGTGCCAGCACCAGGGACAGGGAGGGTCAGCCCCAGCATTTT.

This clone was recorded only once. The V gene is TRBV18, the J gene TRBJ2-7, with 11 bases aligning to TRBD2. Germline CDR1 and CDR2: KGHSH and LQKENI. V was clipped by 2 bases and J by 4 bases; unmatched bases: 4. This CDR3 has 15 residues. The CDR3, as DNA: TGTGCCAGCTCACCAACTAGCGGGAGTTTGTACGAGCAGTACTTC. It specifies CASSPTSGSLYEQYF. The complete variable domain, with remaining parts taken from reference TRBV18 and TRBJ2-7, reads NAGVMQNPRHLVRRRGQEARLRCSPMKGHSHVYWYRQLPEEGLKFMVYLQKENIIDESGMPKERFSAEFPKEGPSILRIQQVVRGDSAAYFCASSPTSGSLYEQYFGPGTRLTVT.

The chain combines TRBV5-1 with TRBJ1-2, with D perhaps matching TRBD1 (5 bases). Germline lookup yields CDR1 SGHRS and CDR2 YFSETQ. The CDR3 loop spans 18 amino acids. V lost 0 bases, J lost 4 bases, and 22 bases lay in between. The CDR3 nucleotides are TGCGCCAGCAGCTTGGCCGGATCCAGTTGGGCGCAGGGCTATGGCTACACCTTC. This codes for CASSLAGSSWAQGYGYTF. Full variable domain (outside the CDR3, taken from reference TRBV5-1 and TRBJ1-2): KAGVTQTPRYLIKTRGQQVTLSCSPISGHRSVSWYQQTPGQGLQFLFEYFSETQRNKGNFPGRFSGRQFSNSRSEMNVSTLELGDSALYLCASSLAGSSWAQGYGYTFGSGTRLTVV.

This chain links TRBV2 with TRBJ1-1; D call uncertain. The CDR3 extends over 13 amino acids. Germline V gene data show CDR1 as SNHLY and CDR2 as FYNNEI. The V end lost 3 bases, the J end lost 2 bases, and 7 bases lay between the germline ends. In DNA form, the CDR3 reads TGTGCCAGCAGTGAGTATAGAAACACTGAAGCTTTCTTT. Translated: CASSEYRNTEAFF.

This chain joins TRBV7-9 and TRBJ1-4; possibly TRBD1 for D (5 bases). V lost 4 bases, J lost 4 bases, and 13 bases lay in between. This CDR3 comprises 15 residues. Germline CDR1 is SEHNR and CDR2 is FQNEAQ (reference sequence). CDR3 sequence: CASSSLETDNEKLFF. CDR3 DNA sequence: TGTGCCAGCAGCTCCCTCGAGACAGATAATGAAAAACTGTTTTTT.

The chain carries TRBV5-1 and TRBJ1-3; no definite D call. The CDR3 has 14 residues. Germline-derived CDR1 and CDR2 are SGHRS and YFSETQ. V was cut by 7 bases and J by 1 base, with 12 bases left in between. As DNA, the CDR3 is TGCGCCAGCGGGGAGACGGGGTCTGGAAACACCATATATTTT. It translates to CASGETGSGNTIYF.

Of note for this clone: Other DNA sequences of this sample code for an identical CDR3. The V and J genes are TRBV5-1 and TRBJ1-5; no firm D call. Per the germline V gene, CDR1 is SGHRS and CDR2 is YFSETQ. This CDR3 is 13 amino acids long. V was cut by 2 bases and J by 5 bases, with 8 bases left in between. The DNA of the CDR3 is TGCGCCAGCAGCTTTGGTCCAGATCAGCCCCAGCATTTT. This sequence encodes CASSFGPDQPQHF.

CDR3 sequence: CASSAPGNGARYEQYF. CDR3 nucleotide sequence: TGTGCCAGCAGTGCCCCAGGAAACGGGGCTAGGTACGAGCAGTACTTC. J is TRBJ2-7 and V is TRBV28; D possibly matches TRBD1 or TRBD2 (5 bases each). The V end lost 5 bases, the J end lost 4 bases, and 21 bases lay between the germline ends. CDR1 and CDR2 from the germline V gene are MDHEN and SYDVKM. This CDR3 is built from 16 residues.

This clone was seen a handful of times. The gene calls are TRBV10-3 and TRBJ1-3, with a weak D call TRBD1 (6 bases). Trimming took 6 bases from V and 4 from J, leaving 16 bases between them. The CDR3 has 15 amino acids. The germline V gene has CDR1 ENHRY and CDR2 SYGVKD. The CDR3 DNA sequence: TGTGCCATCAGGATACAGGGCTCGAGCGGAAACACCATATATTTT. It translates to CAIRIQGSSGNTIYF.

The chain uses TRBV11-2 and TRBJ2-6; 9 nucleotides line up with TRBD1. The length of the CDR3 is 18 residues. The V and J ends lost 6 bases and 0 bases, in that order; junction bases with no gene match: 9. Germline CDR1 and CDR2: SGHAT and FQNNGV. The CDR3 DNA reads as TGTGCCAGCAGATCTCGGGGACAGGGCGGCTCTGGGGCCAACGTCCTGACTTTC. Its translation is CASRSRGQGGSGANVLTF.

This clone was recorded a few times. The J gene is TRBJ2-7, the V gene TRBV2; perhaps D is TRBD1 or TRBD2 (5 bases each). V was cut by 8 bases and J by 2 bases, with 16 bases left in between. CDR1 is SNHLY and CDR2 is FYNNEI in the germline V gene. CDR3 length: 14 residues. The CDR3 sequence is CASSSWGSPYEQYF. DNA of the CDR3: TGTGCCAGCTCCTCCTGGGGGAGTCCCTACGAGCAGTACTTC.

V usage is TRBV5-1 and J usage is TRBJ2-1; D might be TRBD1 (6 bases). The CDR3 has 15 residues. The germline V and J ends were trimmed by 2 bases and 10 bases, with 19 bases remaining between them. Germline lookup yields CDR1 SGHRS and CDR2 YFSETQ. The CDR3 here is CASSFTGRSVEEQFF. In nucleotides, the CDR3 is TGCGCCAGCAGCTTCACAGGGCGTAGCGTCGAGGAGCAGTTCTTC.

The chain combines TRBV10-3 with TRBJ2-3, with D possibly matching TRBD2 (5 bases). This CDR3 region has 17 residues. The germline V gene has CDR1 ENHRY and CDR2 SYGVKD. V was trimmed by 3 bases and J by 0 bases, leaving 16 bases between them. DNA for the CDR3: TGTGCCATCAGTGACTTAGAGGTGGAGGTTAGCACAGATACGCAGTATTTT. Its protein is CAISDLEVEVSTDTQYF.

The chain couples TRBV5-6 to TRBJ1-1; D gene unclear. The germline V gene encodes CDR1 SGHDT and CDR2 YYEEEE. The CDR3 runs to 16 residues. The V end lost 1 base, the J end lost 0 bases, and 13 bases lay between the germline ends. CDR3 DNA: TGTGCCAGCAGCTTGTTGGGGATACTCATGAACACTGAAGCTTTCTTT. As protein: CASSLLGILMNTEAFF.

CDR3 region: CASSLAGLATDTQYF. Here the CDR3 DNA reads TGTGCCAGCAGCTTAGCGGGACTAGCTACAGATACGCAGTATTTT. The chain combines TRBV7-6 with TRBJ2-3; TRBD2 matches 9 bases. Losses at the gene ends were 0 bases for V and 3 bases for J; bases not matched to a gene: 1. Germline loops: CDR1 SGHVS, CDR2 FNYEAQ. This CDR3 is built from 15 residues.

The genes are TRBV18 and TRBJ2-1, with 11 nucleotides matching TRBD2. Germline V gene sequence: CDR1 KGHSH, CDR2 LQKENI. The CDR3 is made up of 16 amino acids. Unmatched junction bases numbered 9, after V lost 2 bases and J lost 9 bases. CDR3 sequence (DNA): TGTGCCAGCTCACCAATCACTAGCGGGAGCACCTCTGAGCAGTTCTTC. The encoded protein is CASSPITSGSTSEQFF.

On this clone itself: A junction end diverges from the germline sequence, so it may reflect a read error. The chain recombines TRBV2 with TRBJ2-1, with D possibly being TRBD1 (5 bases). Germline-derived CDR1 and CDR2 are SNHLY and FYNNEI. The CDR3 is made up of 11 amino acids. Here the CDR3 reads CASSEAIGAVF. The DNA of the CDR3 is TGTGCCAGCAGTGAAGCAATAGGGGCAGTCTTC.

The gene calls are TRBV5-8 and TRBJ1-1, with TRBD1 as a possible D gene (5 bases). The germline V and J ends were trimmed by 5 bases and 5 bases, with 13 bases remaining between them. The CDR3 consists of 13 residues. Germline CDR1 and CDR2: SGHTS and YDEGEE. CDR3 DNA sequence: TGTGCCAGCAGATTGACAGAGATAACTGAAGCTTTCTTT. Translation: CASRLTEITEAFF.

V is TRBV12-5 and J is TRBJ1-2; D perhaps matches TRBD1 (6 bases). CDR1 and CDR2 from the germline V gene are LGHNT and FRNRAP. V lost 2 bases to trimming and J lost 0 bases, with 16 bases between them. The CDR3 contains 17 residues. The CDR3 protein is CASGLTAGTPSNYGYTF. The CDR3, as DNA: TGTGCTAGTGGTTTGACCGCCGGGACACCTTCTAACTATGGCTACACCTTC.